This T cell receptor (beta chain) was identified during a study of T cell repertoires in cytomegalovirus infection. For the study at large: TCR beta signatures that were public indicated CMV infection and matching HLA type. Study outcomes and limitations: The cumulative frequency of public TCR beta families identified carriers of CMV plus the relevant HLA. In two of eight donors, the top clonotype was HLA-C-restricted CMV-specific.

The CDR3 extends over 17 amino acids. Germline V CDR1 and CDR2: MNHEY, SVGAGI. The V and J ends lost 0 bases and 4 bases respectively, with 18 bases between them. This clonotype showed up many times. Its specificity is not known. TCRdb passed the reads through MiXCR, listing each CDR3 protein once. The sample yields around 230,000 distinct CDR3 sequences, about 5.9% seen once. Material: PBMCs. The sequence derives from a human donor in good health (CMV status not recorded). Some clones in this sample may be carry-over from other donors' samples. This rearrangement joins TRBV6-5 to TRBJ1-1; no definite D call. The CDR3 protein is CASSYSTPGRFGTEAFF. CDR3 DNA: TGTGCCAGCAGTTACTCCACCCCGGGGAGATTCGGCACTGAAGCTTTCTTT.